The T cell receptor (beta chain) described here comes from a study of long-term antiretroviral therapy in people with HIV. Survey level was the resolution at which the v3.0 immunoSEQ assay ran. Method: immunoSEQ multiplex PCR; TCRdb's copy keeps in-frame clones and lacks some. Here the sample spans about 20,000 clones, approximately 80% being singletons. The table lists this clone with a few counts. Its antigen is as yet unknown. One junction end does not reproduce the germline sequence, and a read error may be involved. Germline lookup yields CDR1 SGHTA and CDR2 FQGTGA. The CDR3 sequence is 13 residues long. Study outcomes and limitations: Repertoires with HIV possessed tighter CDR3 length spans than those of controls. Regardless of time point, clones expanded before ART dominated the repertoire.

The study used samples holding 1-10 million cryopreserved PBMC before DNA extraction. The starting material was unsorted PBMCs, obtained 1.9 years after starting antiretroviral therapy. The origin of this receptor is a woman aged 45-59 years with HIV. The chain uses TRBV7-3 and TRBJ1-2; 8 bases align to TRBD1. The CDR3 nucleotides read TGTGCCAGCAGCCTAACAGGGGGCTATGGCTACACCTTC. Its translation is CASSLTGGYGYTF. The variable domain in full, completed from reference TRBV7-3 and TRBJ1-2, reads GAGVSQTPSNKVTEKGKYVELRCDPISGHTALYWYRQSLGQGPEFLIYFQGTGAADDSGLPNDRFFAVRPEGSVSTLKIQRTERGDSAVYLCASSLTGGYGYTFGSGTRLTVV.